The 2 T cell receptor beta chains below come from one sample, sequenced in a study of blood T cell repertoires in COVID-19. Sequenced by immunoSEQ multiplex PCR; TCRdb stores in-frame clones only, minus some. The sample contains 200,000 to 250,000 clones, 80% to 90% of which appear only once. The sample comprised peripheral blood. All receptors derive from a man aged 80 or over with acute or convalescent COVID-19.

J is TRBJ2-7 and V is TRBV19; TRBD1 aligns across 12 bases. The J segment lost 5 bases and the V segment lost 6 bases, leaving 5 bases of the junction unmatched. This CDR3 region has 14 residues. Germline V gives CDR1 LNHDA, CDR2 SQIVND (reference sequence). The CDR3, as DNA: TGTGCCAGTAGGGGGGACAGGGGGCCGGACGAGCAGTACTTC. It yields the protein CASRGDRGPDEQYF. The whole variable domain, filled in from reference TRBV19 and TRBJ2-7, reads DGGITQSPKYLFRKEGQNVTLSCEQNLNHDAMYWYRQDPGQGLRLIYYSQIVNDFQKGDIAEGYSVSREKKESFPLTVTSAQKNPTAFYLCASRGDRGPDEQYFGPGTRLTVT.

The chain links TRBV25-1 to TRBJ2-2; 9 nucleotides agree with TRBD1. The germline V gene has CDR1 MGHDK and CDR2 SYGVNS. J lost 6 bases, V lost 4 bases, and 9 bases had no gene match. CDR3 length: 16 amino acids. The CDR3: CASSVNGGTGPGELFF. The CDR3 nucleotides read TGTGCCAGCAGTGTTAACGGTGGGACAGGGCCCGGGGAGCTGTTTTTT.